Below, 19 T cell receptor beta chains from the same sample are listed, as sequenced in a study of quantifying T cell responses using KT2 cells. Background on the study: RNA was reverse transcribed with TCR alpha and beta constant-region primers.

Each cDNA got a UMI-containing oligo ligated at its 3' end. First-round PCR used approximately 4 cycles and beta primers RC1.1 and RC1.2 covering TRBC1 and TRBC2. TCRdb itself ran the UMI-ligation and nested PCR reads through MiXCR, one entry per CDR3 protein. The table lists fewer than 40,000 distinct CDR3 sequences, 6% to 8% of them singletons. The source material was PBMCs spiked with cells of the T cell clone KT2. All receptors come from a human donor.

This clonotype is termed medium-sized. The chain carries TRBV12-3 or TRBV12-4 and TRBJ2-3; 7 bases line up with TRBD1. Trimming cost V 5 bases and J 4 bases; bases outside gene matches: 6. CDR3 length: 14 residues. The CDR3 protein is CASSPPQGADTQYF. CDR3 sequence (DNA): TGTGCCAGCAGTCCACCCCAGGGGGCAGATACGCAGTATTTT.

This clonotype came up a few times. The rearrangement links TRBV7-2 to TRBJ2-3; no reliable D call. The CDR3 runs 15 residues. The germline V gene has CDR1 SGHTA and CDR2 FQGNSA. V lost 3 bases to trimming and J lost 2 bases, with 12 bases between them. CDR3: CASSFTQLSTDTQYF. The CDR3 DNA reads TGTGCCAGCAGCTTTACCCAGCTCTCCACAGATACGCAGTATTTT.

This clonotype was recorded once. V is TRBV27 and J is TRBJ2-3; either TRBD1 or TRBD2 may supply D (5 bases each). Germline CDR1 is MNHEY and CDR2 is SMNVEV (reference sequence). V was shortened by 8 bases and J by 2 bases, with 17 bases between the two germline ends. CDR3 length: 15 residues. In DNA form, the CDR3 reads TGTGCCAGCTTCACCGCAGGGAGAAACACAGATACGCAGTATTTT. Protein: CASFTAGRNTDTQYF.

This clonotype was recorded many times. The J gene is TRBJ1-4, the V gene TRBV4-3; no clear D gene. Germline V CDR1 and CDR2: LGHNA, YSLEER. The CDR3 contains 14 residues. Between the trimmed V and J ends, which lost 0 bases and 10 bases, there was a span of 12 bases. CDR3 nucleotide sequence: TGCGCCAGCAGCCAAGAAGTTCCCGCGCCAAAACTGTTTTTT. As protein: CASSQEVPAPKLFF.

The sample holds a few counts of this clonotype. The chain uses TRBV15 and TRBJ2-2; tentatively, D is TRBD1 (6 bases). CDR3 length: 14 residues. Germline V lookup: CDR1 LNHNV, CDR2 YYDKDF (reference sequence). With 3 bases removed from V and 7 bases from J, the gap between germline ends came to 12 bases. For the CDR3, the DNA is TGTGCCACCAGCAGCGAACGGACAGACGGGGAGCTGTTTTTT. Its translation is CATSSERTDGELFF.

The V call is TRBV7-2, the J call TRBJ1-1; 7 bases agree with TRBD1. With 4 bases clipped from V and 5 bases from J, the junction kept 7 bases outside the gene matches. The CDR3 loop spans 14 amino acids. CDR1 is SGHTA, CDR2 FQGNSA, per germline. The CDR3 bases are TGTGCCAGCAGCTCACTGACAGGGCAGACTGAAGCTTTCTTT. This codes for CASSSLTGQTEAFF.

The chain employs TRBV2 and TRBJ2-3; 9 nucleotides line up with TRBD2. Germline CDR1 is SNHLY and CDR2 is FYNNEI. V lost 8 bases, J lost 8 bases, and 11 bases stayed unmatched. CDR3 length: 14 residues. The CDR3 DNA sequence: TGTGCCAGCCGAAGGACTAGCGAAACTTCTACGCAGTATTTT. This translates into CASRRTSETSTQYF.

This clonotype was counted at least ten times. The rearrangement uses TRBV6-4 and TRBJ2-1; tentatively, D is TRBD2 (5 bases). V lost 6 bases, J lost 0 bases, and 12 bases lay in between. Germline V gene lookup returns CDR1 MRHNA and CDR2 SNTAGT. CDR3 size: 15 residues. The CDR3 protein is CASSLAGDSYNEQFF. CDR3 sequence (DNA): TGTGCCAGCAGCTTAGCCGGGGACTCCTACAATGAGCAGTTCTTC.

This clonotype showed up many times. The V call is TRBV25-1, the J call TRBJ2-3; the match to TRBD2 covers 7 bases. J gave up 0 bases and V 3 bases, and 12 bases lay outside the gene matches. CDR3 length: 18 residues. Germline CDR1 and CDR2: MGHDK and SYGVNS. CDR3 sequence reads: CASSDPTSPIPSTDTQYF. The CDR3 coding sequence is TGTGCCAGCAGTGACCCGACTAGCCCGATCCCGAGCACAGATACGCAGTATTTT. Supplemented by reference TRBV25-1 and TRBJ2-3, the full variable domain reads EADIYQTPRYLVIGTGKKITLECSQTMGHDKMYWYQQDPGMELHLIHYSYGVNSTEKGDLSSESTVSRIRTEHFPLTLESARPSHTSQYLCASSDPTSPIPSTDTQYFGPGTRLTVL.

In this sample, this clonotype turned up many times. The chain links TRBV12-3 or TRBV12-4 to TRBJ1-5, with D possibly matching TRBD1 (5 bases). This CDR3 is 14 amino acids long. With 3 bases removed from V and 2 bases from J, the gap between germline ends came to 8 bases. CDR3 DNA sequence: TGTGCCAGCAGTTTGGGACTAGGCAATCAGCCCCAGCATTTT. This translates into CASSLGLGNQPQHF.

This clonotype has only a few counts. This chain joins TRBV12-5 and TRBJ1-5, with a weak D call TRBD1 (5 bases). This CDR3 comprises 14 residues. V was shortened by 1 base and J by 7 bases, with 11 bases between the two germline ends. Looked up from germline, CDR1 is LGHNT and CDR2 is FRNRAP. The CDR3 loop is CASGLGQRGQPQHF. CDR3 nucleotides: TGTGCTAGTGGTTTGGGACAGAGGGGACAGCCCCAGCATTTT.

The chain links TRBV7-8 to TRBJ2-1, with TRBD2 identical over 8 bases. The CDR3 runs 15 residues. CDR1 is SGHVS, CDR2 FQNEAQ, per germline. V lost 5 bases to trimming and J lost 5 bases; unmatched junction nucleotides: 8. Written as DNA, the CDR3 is TGTGCCAGCAGCGATAGACTAGCGAAGAACAATGAGCAGTTCTTC. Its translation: CASSDRLAKNNEQFF.

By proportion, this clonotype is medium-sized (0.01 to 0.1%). The CDR3 DNA is TGCGCCAGCAGCTTGGCGTCAGGGAATGAGCAGTTCTTC. Translating gives CASSLASGNEQFF. The rearrangement joins TRBV5-1 to TRBJ2-1, with a tentative D call TRBD1 (5 bases). V shed 0 bases and J shed 7 bases, with 8 bases lying between them. This CDR3 spans 13 amino acids. The germline V gene has CDR1 SGHRS and CDR2 YFSETQ.

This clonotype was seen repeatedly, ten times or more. The CDR3 loop is CASRDSGGHTDTQYF. CDR3 DNA sequence: TGTGCCAGCAGGGATAGCGGGGGGCACACAGATACGCAGTATTTT. The J gene is TRBJ2-3, the V gene TRBV6-1; 10 nucleotides match TRBD2. The CDR3 totals 15 residues. J gave up 2 bases and V 6 bases, and 5 bases lay outside the gene matches. The V gene's germline CDR1 is MNHNS and CDR2 SASEGT.

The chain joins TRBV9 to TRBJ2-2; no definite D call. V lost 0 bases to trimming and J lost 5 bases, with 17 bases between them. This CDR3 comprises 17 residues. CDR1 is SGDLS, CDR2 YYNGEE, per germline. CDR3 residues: CASSVVSGQPRTGELFF. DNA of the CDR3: TGTGCCAGCAGCGTAGTATCCGGTCAACCGAGGACCGGGGAGCTGTTTTTT.

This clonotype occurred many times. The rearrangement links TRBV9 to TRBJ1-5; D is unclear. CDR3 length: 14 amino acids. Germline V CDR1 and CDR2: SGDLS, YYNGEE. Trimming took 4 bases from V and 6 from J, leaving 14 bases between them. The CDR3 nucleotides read TGTGCCAGCAGCCCTCCGACACGGGTTCAGCCCCAGCATTTT. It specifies CASSPPTRVQPQHF. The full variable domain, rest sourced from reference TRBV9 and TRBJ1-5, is DSGVTQTPKHLITATGQRVTLRCSPRSGDLSVYWYQQSLDQGLQFLIQYYNGEERAKGNILERFSAQQFPDLHSELNLSSLELGDSALYFCASSPPTRVQPQHFGDGTRLSIL.

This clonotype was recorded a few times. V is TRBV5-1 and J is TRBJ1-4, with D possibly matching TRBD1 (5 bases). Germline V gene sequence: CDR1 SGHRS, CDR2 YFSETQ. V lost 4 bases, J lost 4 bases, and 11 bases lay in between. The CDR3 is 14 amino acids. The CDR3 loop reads CASSHRDLNEKLFF. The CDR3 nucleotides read TGCGCCAGCAGCCACCGGGACCTTAATGAAAAACTGTTTTTT.

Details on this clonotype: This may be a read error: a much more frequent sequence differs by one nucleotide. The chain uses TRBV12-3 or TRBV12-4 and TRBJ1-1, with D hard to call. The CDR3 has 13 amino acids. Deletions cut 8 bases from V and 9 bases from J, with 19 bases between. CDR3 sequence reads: CASGDNVQRQAFF. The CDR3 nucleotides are TGTGCCAGCGGCGACAACGTGCAAAGACAAGCTTTCTTT.

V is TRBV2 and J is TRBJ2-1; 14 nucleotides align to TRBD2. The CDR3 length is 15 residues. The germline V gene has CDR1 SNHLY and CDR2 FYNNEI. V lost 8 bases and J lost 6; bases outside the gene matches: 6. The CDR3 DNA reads TGTGCCAGCCAGGGACTAGCGGGAGCCGGCAATGAGCAGTTCTTC. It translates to CASQGLAGAGNEQFF. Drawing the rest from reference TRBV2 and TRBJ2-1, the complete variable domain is EPEVTQTPSHQVTQMGQEVILRCVPISNHLYFYWYRQILGQKVEFLVSFYNNEISEKSEIFDDQFSVERPDGSNFTLKIRSTKLEDSAMYFCASQGLAGAGNEQFFGPGTRLTVL.